This entry concerns a single T cell receptor beta chain. This record belongs to a study of blood T cell repertoires in COVID-19. Whole-study context: The United States, Italy and Spain were the sources of the acute and convalescent COVID-19 samples. PBMCs, B-cell-depleted T cells, or T cells were the source of the cDNA or gDNA that made up the material.

Study processing details: Estimates of nucleated cell counts were drawn from the amplification of reference gene primers. Assay used: immunoSEQ multiplex PCR; TCRdb lists only in-frame clones, some missing. V, J and clone size reflect that table, while D and trimming were determined from the DNA. This sample carries approximately 220,000 clones, around 85% of them seen once, and the ten largest clones take just over 0.7%. The CDR3 totals 18 residues. Trimming removed 4 bases from V and 7 bases from J, with 29 bases in between. CDR1 and CDR2 from the germline V gene are SGHRS and YFSETQ. The chain carries TRBV5-1 and TRBJ1-1; maybe TRBD1 (6 bases). This sequence originates from a man aged 40-49 years with acute or convalescent COVID-19. Sequenced sample: peripheral blood. Written as DNA, the CDR3 is TGCGCCAGCAGCGATGTGAGCAAACAGGGATTCTGGCTTGATGAAGCTTTCTTT. Translation: CASSDVSKQGFWLDEAFF.